This TCR beta chain was sequenced in a study of T cell responses to AZD1222 COVID-19 vaccine. Regarding the study as a whole: Only six or seven AZD1222 recipients tested seropositive at baseline. Sampling captured repertoires only after the peak T cell response.

Concerning this clone itself: Its antigen is not known.

The method was immunoSEQ multiplex PCR; TCRdb's version includes in-frame clones alone and lacks a portion of them. The top ten hold roughly 5% of the sample, which has 79,000 or so clones, about nine tenths seen once. Germline V lookup: CDR1 MNHEY, CDR2 SVGAGI. The CDR3 extends over 13 amino acids. Trimming stripped 4 bases from V and 3 bases from J, with 10 bases between. This TCR derives from an adult who received the AZD1222 COVID-19 vaccine. Sequencing used peripheral blood, obtained 28 days after the second AZD1222 dose. The rearrangement links TRBV6-5 to TRBJ2-7; D gene unclear. CDR3 sequence (DNA): TGTGCCAGCAGTTGGGTTCAGGACTACGAGCAGTACTTC. Protein product: CASSWVQDYEQYF.